This TCR beta chain was recorded in a study of CD8+CD57+ T cells in acquired aplastic anemia. Whole-study results and caveats: Roughly 31 CD8+ CDR3 sequences occurred in both the patients and the controls.

The use of genomic DNA as template underpinned the TCR beta VDJ and CDR3 profiling. TCRdb processed the reads anew with MiXCR; each CDR3 protein has one entry. The sample gives 350,000 to 450,000 distinct CDR3 sequences, 55% to 75% of which show up once; 3.5% to 4.5% is in the top ten. A note on this clonotype: The antigen is not known.

The sample was sorted CD4+, CD8+, or CD8+CD57+ T cells (not recorded which) from PBMCs. The sequence came from a human donor in good health, serving as a control.

CDR3 DNA sequence: TGTGCCAGCAGCTTGAGAGGGTGCTACAATGAGCAGTTCTTC. Amino acids: CASSLRGCYNEQFF. The V gene is TRBV5-4, the J gene TRBJ2-1, with a possible D match to TRBD2 (5 bases). Per germline, CDR1 SGHNT and CDR2 YYREEE (reference sequence). Trimming left V 1 base short and J 3 bases short, with 8 bases between. The length of the CDR3 is 14 residues.